This TCR beta chain was sequenced during a study of T-cell reconstitution after alpha-beta-depleted transplantation in children. J lost 4 bases, V lost 4 bases, and 10 bases had no gene match. CDR3 size: 18 residues. Germline CDR1 and CDR2: MNHNS and SASEGT. To note about this clonotype: Its specificity is not known.

Researchers prepared the TCRbeta library using unique molecular identifiers, the study reports. One entry per CDR3 protein, called by TCRdb with MiXCR from the PCR reads. Of 300,000 to 400,000 distinct CDR3 sequences listed, 20% to 30% are singletons. Study observations and caveats: It was newly produced T cells that mostly accounted for T-cell counts and diversity one year after transplant.

This rearrangement joins TRBV6-1 to TRBJ2-3, with 14 bases aligning to TRBD2. The TCR originated in a male patient younger than 18 who had a stem cell transplant for acute lymphoblastic leukemia, so the T cells may come from the graft donor. Sequencing was performed on PBMCs, mostly from graft donor cells, taken 180 days after TCRalphabeta/CD19-depleted stem cell transplant. In DNA, the CDR3 is TGTGCCAGCAGTGTAGTGAGCGGACTAGCGGGAGGATCAGATACGCAGTATTTT. It specifies CASSVVSGLAGGSDTQYF.